This T cell receptor (beta chain) stems from a study of T cell repertoires in cytomegalovirus infection. As for the study in general: It was the public TCR beta signatures that indicated both CMV infection and matching HLA type. General study findings and limits: Dominating the ex vivo response were TCR beta clonotypes that were CMV-specific and HLA-C-restricted. Identification of carriers of CMV plus the relevant HLA was achieved through cumulative public TCR beta family frequency.

TCRdb redid the calling of the reads with MiXCR, one entry per CDR3 protein. The sample contains some 300,000 distinct CDR3 sequences, approximately 15% of which appear only once. The V and J ends lost 4 bases and 3 bases respectively, with 14 bases between them. The germline gives CDR1 SGHDN, CDR2 FVKESK. The CDR3 consists of 15 residues. A remark on this clonotype: Its antigen remains unidentified.

The chain has TRBV14 and TRBJ2-3; a possible D gene is TRBD2 (5 bases). This clonotype was sampled from a human donor in good health (CMV status not recorded). Some clones in this sample may be carry-over from other donors' samples. The sequenced sample consisted of PBMCs. The CDR3 spells CASSLGGSETDTQYF. For the CDR3, the DNA is TGTGCCAGCAGCCTCGGCGGTAGCGAGACAGATACGCAGTATTTT.